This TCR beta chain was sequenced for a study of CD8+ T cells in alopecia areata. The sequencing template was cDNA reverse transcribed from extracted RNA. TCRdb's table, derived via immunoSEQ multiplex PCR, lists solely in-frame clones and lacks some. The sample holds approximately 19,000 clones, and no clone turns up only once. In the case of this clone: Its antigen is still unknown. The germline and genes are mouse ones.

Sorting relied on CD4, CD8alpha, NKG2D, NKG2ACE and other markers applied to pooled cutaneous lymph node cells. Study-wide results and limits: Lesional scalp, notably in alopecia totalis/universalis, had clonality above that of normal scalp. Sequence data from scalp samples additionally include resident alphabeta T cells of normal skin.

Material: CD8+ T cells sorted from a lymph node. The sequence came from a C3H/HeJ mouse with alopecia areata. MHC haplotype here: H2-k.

The DNA read from the CDR3 is TGCACCTGCAGTGCGGGACAGGGAAACACCGGG. It yields the protein CTCSAGQGNTG. In full, the CDR3 is CTCSAGQGNTGQLYF. The chain employs TRBV1 and TRBJ2-2; 9 nucleotides align to TRBD1. Read coverage stops 4 residues before the CDR3 terminus; the germline J gene supplies the remainder. Trimming removed 3 bases from V and 1 base from J; junction bases left unmatched: 0. Germline V gene lookup returns CDR1 NSQYPW and CDR2 LRSPGD (reference sequence). The CDR3 spans 15 residues.